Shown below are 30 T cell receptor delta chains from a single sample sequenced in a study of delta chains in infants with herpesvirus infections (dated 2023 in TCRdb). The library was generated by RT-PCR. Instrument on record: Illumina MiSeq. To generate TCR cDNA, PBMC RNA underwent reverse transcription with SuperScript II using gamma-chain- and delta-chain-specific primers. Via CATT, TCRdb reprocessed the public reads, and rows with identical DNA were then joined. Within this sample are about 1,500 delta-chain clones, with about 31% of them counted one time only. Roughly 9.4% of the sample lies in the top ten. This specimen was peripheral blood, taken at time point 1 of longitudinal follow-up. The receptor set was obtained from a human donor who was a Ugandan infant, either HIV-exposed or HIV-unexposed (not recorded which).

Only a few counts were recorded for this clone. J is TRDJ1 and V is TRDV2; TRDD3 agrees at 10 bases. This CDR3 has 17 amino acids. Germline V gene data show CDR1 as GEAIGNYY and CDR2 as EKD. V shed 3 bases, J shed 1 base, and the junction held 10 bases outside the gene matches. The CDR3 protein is CACDFLLGDLSTDKLIF. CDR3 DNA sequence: TGTGCCTGTGACTTCTTACTGGGGGATTTGTCCACCGATAAACTCATCTTT.

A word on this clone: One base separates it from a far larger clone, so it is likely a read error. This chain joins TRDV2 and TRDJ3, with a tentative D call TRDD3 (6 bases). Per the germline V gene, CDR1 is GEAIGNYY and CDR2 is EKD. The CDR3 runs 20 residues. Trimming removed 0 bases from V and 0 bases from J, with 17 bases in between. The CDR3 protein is CACDTRSLGIHSWDTRQMFF. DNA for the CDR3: TGTGCCTGTGACACCCGGAGCCTGGGGATTCACTCCTGGGACACCCGACAGATGTTTTTC.

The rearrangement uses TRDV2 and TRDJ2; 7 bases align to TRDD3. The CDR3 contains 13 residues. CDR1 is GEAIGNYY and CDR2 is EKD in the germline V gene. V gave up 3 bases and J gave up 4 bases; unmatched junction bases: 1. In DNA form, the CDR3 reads TGTGCCTGTGACTACTGGGGGACAGCACAACTCTTCTTT. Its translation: CACDYWGTAQLFF.

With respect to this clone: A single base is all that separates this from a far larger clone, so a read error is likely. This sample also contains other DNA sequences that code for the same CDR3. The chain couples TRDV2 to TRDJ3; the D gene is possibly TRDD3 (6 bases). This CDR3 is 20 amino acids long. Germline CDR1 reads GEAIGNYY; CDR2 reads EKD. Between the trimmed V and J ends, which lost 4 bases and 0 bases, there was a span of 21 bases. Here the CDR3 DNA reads TGTGCCTGTGATACCTGGAGCCTGGGGATTCACTCCTGGGACACCCGACAGATGTTTTTC. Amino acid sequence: CACDTWSLGIHSWDTRQMFF.

The CDR3 DNA reads as TGTGCCTGTGACACCGCTGGGGGATACTGGGACACCCGACAGATGTTTTTC. Residues: CACDTAGGYWDTRQMFF. This chain joins TRDV2 and TRDJ3, with TRDD3 identical over 10 bases. The CDR3 has 17 residues. Germline-derived CDR1 and CDR2 are GEAIGNYY and EKD. Trimming at V came to 0 bases and at J to 3 bases, leaving 1 base not matched to a gene.

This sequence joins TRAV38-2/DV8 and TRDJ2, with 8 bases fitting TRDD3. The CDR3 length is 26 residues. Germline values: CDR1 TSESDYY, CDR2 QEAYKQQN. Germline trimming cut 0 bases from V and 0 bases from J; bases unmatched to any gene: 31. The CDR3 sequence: CAYRSVGFSRRCTGGHNYPLTAQLFF. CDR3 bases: TGTGCTTATAGGAGCGTCGGGTTTTCCCGCAGATGTACTGGGGGTCATAATTACCCTTTGACAGCACAACTCTTCTTT.

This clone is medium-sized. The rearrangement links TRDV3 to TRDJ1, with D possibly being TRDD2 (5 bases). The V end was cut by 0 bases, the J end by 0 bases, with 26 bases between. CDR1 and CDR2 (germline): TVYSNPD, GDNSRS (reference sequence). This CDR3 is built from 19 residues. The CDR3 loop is CAFSPSPTKMAMYTDKLIF. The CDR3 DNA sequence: TGTGCCTTTAGCCCCTCGCCTACAAAAATGGCCATGTACACCGATAAACTCATCTTT.

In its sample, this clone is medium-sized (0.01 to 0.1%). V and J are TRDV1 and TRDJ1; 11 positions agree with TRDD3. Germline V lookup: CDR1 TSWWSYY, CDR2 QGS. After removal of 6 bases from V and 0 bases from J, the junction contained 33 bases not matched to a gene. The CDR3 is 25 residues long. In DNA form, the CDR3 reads TGTGCTCTTGGACCTCGGCCTTTCCGGCCTTACTGGGGGATATGGGTGCCGACGTACACCGATAAACTCATCTTT. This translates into CALGPRPFRPYWGIWVPTYTDKLIF.

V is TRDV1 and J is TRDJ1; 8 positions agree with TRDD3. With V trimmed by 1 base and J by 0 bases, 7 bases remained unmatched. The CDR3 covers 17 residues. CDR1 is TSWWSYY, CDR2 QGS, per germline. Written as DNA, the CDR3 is TGTGCTCTTGGGGAACCCCGAAATGGGGGATACACCGATAAACTCATCTTT. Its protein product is CALGEPRNGGYTDKLIF.

The CDR3 protein is CAYRSAVPPTRCGPLTDKLIF. The CDR3 DNA is TGTGCTTATAGGAGCGCGGTCCCCCCTACGAGATGTGGGCCCCTAACCGATAAACTCATCTTT. The V call is TRAV38-2/DV8, the J call TRDJ1; TRDD2 might be the D (5 bases). Per germline, CDR1 TSESDYY and CDR2 QEAYKQQN. Between the trimmed V and J ends, which lost 0 bases and 2 bases, there was a span of 29 bases. The CDR3 contains 21 residues.

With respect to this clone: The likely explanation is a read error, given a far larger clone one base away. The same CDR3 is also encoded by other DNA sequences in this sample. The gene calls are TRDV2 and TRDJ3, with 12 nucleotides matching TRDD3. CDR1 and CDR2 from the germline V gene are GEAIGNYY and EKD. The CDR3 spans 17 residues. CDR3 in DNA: TGTGCCTGTGACGTACTGGGGGATACCTGGGACACCCGTCAGATGTTTTTC. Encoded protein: CACDVLGDTWDTRQMFF.

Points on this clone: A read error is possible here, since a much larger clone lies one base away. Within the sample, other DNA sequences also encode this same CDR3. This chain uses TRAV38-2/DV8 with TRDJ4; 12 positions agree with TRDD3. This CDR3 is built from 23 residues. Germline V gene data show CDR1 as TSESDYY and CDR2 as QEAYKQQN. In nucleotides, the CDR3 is TGTGCTTATAGGAGCGCGCAACCCAGTATAACCCTACCGGTACTGGGGGATACCAGACCGCTGATCTTT. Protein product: CAYRSAQPSITLPVLGDTRPLIF.

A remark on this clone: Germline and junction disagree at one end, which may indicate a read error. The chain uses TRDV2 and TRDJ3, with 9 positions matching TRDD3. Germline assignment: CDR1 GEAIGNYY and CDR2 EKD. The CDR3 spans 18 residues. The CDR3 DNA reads TGTGCCTGTGGCACCGTTGGGGGATACTCCTGGGACACCCGACAGATGTTTTTC. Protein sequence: CACGTVGGYSWDTRQMFF.

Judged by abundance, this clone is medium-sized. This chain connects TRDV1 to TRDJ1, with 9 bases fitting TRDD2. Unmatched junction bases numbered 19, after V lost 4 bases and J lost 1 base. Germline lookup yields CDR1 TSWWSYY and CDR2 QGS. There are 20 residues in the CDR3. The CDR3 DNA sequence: TGTGCTCTTGGGGCCCACTCCTTCCTACGTCTACTGGGGTTCACCGATAAACTCATCTTT. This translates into CALGAHSFLRLLGFTDKLIF.

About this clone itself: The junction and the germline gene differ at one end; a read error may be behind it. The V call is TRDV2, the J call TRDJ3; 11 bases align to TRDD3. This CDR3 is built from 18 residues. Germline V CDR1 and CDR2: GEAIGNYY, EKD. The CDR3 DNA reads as TGTGCCTGTGACACCGGCTGGGGGATACAGAGGGACACCCAACAGATGTTTTTC. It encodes CACDTGWGIQRDTQQMFF.

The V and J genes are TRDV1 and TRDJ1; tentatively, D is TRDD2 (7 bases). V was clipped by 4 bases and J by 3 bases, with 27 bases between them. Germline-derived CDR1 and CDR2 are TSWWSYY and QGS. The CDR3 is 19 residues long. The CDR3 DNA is TGTGCTCTTGGGGCCGGCCTTCCTGGCGTACTGGGCTCACCCGATAAACTCATCTTT. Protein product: CALGAGLPGVLGSPDKLIF.

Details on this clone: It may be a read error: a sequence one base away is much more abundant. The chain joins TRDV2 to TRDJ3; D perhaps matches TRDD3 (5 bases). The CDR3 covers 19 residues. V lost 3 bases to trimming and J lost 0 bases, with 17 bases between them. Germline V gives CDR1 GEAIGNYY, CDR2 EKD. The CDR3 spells CACDAGGFRSSWDTRQMFF. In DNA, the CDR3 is TGTGCCTGTGACGCCGGGGGGTTCCGAAGCTCCTGGGACACCCGACAGATGTTTTTC.

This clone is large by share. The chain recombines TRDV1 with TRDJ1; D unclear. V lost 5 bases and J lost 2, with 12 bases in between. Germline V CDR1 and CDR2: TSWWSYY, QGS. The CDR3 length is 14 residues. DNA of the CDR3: TGTGCTCTTGGGAACGGCCTCTCAACCGATAAACTCATCTTT. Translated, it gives CALGNGLSTDKLIF.

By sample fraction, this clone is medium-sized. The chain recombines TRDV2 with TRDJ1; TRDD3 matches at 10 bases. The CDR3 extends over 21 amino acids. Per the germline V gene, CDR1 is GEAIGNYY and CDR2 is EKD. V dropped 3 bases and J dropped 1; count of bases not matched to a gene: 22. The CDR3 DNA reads TGTGCCTGTGACTCCCTTAATCCCCCGCGTACTGGGGGATTCAGCACCGATAAACTCATCTTT. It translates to CACDSLNPPRTGGFSTDKLIF.

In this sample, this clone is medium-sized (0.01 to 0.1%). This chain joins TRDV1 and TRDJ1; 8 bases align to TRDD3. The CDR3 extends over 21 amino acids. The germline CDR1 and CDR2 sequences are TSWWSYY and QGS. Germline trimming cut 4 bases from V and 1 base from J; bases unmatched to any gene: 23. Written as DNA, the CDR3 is TGTGCTCTTGGGGGACGGACTACCTACCCTTCAATACTGGGGGTCACCGATAAACTCATCTTT. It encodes CALGGRTTYPSILGVTDKLIF.

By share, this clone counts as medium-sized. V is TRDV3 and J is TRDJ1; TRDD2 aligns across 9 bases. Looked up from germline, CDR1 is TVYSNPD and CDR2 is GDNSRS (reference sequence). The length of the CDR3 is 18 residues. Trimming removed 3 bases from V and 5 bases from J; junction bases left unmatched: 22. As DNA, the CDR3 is TGTGCCTTACCCATCCTTCCTACTGCCTGGGGGGCTCAAGATAAACTCATCTTT. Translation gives CALPILPTAWGAQDKLIF.

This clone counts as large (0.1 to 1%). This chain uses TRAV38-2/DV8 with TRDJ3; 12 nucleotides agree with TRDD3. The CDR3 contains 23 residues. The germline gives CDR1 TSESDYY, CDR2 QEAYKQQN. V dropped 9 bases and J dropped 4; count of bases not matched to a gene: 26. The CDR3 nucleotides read TGTGCTTTGGTGCAGCCTTCCTACAAGAACTGGGGGATACTCACTTGGGACACCCGACAGATGTTTTTC. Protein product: CALVQPSYKNWGILTWDTRQMFF.

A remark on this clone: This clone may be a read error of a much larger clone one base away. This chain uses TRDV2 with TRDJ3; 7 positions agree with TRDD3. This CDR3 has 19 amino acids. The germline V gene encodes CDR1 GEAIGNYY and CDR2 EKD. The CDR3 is CACDTGWGSSSRDTRQMFF. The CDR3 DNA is TGTGCCTGTGACACCGGCTGGGGGTCTAGCTCCCGGGACACCCGACAGATGTTTTTC.

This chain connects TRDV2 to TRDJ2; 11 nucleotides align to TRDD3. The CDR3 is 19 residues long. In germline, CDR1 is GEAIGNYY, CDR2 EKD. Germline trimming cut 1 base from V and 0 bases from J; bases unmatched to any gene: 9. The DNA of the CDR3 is TGTGCCTGTGACACGCTTCTTGGGGGATACGAGTCTTTGACAGCACAACTCTTCTTT. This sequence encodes CACDTLLGGYESLTAQLFF.

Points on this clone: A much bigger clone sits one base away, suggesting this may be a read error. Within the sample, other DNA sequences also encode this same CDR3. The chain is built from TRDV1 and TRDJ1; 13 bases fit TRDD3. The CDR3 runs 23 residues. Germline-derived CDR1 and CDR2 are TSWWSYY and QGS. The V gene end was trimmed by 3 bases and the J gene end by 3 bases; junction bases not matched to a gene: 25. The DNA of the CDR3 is TGTGCTCTTGGGGAGCTCAGTTTTTCTACTGGGGGATACGCTACCCGTTGGGCCGATAAACTCATCTTT. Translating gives CALGELSFSTGGYATRWADKLIF.

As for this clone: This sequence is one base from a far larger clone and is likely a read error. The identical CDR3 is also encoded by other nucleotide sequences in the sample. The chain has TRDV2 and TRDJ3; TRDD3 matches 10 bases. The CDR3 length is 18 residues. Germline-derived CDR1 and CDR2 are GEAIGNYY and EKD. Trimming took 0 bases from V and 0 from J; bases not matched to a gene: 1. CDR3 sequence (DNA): TGTGCCTGTGACACCGGGGGATACGCCTCCTGGGACACCCGACAGATGTTTTTC. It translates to CACDTGGYASWDTRQMFF.

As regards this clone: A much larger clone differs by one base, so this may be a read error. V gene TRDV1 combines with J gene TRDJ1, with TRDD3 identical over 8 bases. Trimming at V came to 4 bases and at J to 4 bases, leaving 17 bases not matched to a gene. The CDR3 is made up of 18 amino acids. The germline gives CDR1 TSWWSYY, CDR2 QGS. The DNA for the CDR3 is TGTGCTCTTGGGGTCACCGTGTCCTACGGGGATACTAGCGATAAACTCATCTTT. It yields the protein CALGVTVSYGDTSDKLIF.

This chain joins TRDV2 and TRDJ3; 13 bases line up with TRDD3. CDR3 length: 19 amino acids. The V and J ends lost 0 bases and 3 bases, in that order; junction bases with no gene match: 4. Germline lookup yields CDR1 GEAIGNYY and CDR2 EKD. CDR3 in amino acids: CACDTITGGYDWDTRQMFF. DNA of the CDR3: TGTGCCTGTGACACCATTACTGGGGGATACGACTGGGACACCCGACAGATGTTTTTC.

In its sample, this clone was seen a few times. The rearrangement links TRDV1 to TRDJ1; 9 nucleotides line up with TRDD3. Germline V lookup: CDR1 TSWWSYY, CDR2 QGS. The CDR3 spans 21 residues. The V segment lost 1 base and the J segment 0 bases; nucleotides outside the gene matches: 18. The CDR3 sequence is CALGERAWGGIPPLYTDKLIF. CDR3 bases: TGTGCTCTTGGGGAACGGGCTTGGGGGGGGATACCGCCACTGTACACCGATAAACTCATCTTT.

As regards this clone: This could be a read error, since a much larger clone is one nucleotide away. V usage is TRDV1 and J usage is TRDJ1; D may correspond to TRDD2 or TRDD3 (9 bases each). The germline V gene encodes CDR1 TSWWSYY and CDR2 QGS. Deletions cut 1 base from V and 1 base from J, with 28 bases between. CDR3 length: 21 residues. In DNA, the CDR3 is TGTGCTCTTGGGGAACCTGCCTTCCTACAGCCGGGGGATACCTGCACCGATAAACTCATCTTT. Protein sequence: CALGEPAFLQPGDTCTDKLIF.